The rows below give T cell receptor beta chains drawn from one sample of a study of breast tumors, draining lymph nodes, adjacent tissues. TCRdb passed the multiplex PCR reads through MiXCR, listing each CDR3 protein once. The data contain over 15,000 distinct CDR3 sequences, 52% of them singletons. Sequencing was carried out using tumor-adjacent breast tissue. These receptors were collected from a female donor with breast cancer. Some clones in this sample may be carry-over from other donors' samples. Each CDR3 is given with its conserved first and last residue. D genes are given only for firm matches. Rows may omit the clone size; those that give it use once, few, many or a size class.

abundance: .
d_gene: .
v_gene: TRBV2
j_gene: TRBJ2-5
CDR3aa: CASSDVVWGETQYF
CDR3nt: TGTGCCAGCAGTGATGTGGTTTGGGGAGAGACCCAGTACTTC

abundance: many
d_gene: .
v_gene: TRBV24-1
j_gene: TRBJ1-1
CDR3aa: CATSDFGKTEAFF
CDR3nt: TGTGCCACCAGTGATTTTGGTAAGACTGAAGCTTTCTTT

abundance: .
d_gene: .
v_gene: TRBV30
j_gene: TRBJ2-2
CDR3aa: CAWSIHANTGELFF
CDR3nt: TGTGCCTGGAGTATTCACGCGAACACCGGGGAGCTGTTTTTT

abundance: .
d_gene: .
v_gene: TRBV19
j_gene: TRBJ1-5
CDR3aa: CASSTTGTAYSNQPQHF
CDR3nt: TGTGCCAGTAGTACAACCGGGACGGCCTATAGCAATCAGCCCCAGCATTTT

abundance: many
d_gene: .
v_gene: TRBV5-6
j_gene: TRBJ2-4
CDR3aa: CASSLFRLTGQTSKNIQYF
CDR3nt: TGTGCCAGCAGCTTGTTTAGATTGACCGGACAGACCTCCAAAAACATTCAGTACTTC

abundance: many
d_gene: .
v_gene: TRBV30
j_gene: TRBJ2-4
CDR3aa: CAWSVSWRFGNRRAKNIQYF
CDR3nt: TGTGCCTGGAGTGTATCATGGCGGTTCGGGAACAGAAGAGCCAAAAACATTCAGTACTTC

abundance: medium-sized
d_gene: .
v_gene: TRBV7-3
j_gene: TRBJ2-3
CDR3aa: CASSLIAGTDTQYF
CDR3nt: TGTGCCAGCAGCTTAATAGCTGGCACAGATACGCAGTATTTT

abundance: .
d_gene: .
v_gene: TRBV9
j_gene: TRBJ2-7
CDR3aa: CASSGTSSYEQYF
CDR3nt: TGTGCCAGCAGTGGAACTAGCAGTTACGAGCAGTACTTC

abundance: many
d_gene: .
v_gene: TRBV6-1
j_gene: TRBJ1-2
CDR3aa: CASSESGIYGYTF
CDR3nt: TGTGCCAGCAGTGAATCAGGGATCTATGGCTACACCTTC

abundance: many
d_gene: TRBD2
v_gene: TRBV20-1
j_gene: TRBJ2-1
CDR3aa: CSASPTSGKYNEQFF
CDR3nt: TGCAGTGCCTCCCCGACTAGCGGGAAATACAATGAGCAGTTCTTC

abundance: medium-sized
d_gene: TRBD1
v_gene: TRBV19
j_gene: TRBJ2-1
CDR3aa: CASSMTGRGNEQFF
CDR3nt: TGTGCCAGTAGTATGACAGGGAGAGGCAATGAGCAGTTCTTC

abundance: many
d_gene: .
v_gene: TRBV6-5
j_gene: TRBJ1-1
CDR3aa: CASSYSGTLPMNTEAFF
CDR3nt: TGTGCCAGCAGTTACTCCGGGACACTACCGATGAACACTGAAGCTTTCTTT

abundance: medium-sized
d_gene: .
v_gene: TRBV3-1
j_gene: TRBJ2-7
CDR3aa: CASSQVGSREQYF
CDR3nt: TGTGCCAGCAGCCAAGTCGGGTCGCGCGAGCAGTACTTC

abundance: medium-sized
d_gene: .
v_gene: TRBV2
j_gene: TRBJ1-3
CDR3aa: CASSGRDGRNTIYF
CDR3nt: TGTGCCAGCAGTGGACGAGACGGCAGAAACACCATATATTTT

abundance: .
d_gene: TRBD2
v_gene: TRBV20-1
j_gene: TRBJ2-7
CDR3aa: CSARLAGAYEQYF
CDR3nt: TGCAGTGCCAGACTAGCGGGTGCCTACGAGCAGTACTTC

abundance: .
d_gene: .
v_gene: TRBV12-3/TRBV12-4
j_gene: TRBJ1-5
CDR3aa: CASSINQGLPQHF
CDR3nt: TGTGCCAGCAGTATTAATCAGGGTTTGCCCCAGCATTTT

abundance: few
d_gene: .
v_gene: TRBV24-1
j_gene: TRBJ1-5
CDR3aa: CATSDSGSNQPQHF
CDR3nt: TGTGCCACCAGTGATTCAGGGAGCAATCAGCCCCAGCATTTT